This T cell receptor beta chain was identified in a study of metastatic and nonmetastatic thyroid tumors. Overall study context: Samples came from malignant and benign thyroid patients, and repertoires were compared across blood and tumor or nodule tissue. General study findings and limits: Reportedly, malignant thyroid tumors had significantly higher TCR beta diversity than benign nodules, in blood and tumor.

Source study methods: Across clinicopathological groups, CDR3 differences served as the basis for building a distant-metastasis classifier for papillary thyroid cancer. MiXCR re-clonotyped the PCR reads for TCRdb. TCRdb's processing, not the study's, gives the V and J calls here. The sample yields more than 70,000 clones, 8.6% seen once. With regard to this clone: What it recognizes is unknown.

CDR1 is SQVTM and CDR2 is ANQGSEA in the germline V gene. The CDR3 totals 13 residues. The V end was cut by 6 bases, the J end by 6 bases, with 14 bases between. Every patient underwent thyroid surgery untreated. This TCR derives from a female donor with papillary thyroid cancer or a benign thyroid nodule (not recorded which). Some clones in this sample may be carry-over from other donors' samples. Sequencing was carried out using blood. The gene calls are TRBV29-1 and TRBJ1-4; D is unclear. The CDR3 is CSVLTRADEKLFF. DNA of the CDR3: TGCAGCGTCCTTACAAGGGCGGATGAAAAACTGTTTTTT.